This passage covers 24 T cell receptor beta chains from one sample sequenced in a study of blood T cell repertoires in COVID-19. Clones were sequenced by immunoSEQ multiplex PCR, and TCRdb holds only the in-frame ones, with some missing. The sample lists approximately 440,000 clones, around 91% seen once, with 0.6% in the top ten. The sequenced material came from PBMCs or T cells enriched from blood (not recorded which). These receptors were obtained from a man aged 18-30 years who had recovered from COVID-19.

This clone was counted between two and nine times. The chain recombines TRBV7-9 with TRBJ1-1; D may be TRBD1 (5 bases). V was pared by 3 bases and J by 5 bases, with 10 bases between. The CDR3 spans 13 residues. Germline V gives CDR1 SEHNR, CDR2 FQNEAQ (reference sequence). DNA for the CDR3: TGTGCCAGCAGCTTCGACAGATGGACTGAAGCTTTCTTT. It specifies CASSFDRWTEAFF. Variable domain in full (rest from reference TRBV7-9 and TRBJ1-1): DTGVSQNPRHKITKRGQNVTFRCDPISEHNRLYWYRQTLGQGPEFLTYFQNEAQLEKSRLLSDRFSAERPKGSFSTLEIQRTEQGDSAMYLCASSFDRWTEAFFGQGTRLTVV.

The chain employs TRBV7-8 and TRBJ1-1, with 8 bases lining up with TRBD1. Germline V gene data show CDR1 as SGHVS and CDR2 as FQNEAQ. The CDR3 is 14 amino acids. The trim removed 4 bases at V and 6 bases at J, leaving 7 bases unmatched. CDR3 protein: CASSSGQGNSEAFF. The CDR3 bases are TGTGCCAGCAGCTCAGGACAGGGAAATTCTGAAGCTTTCTTT.

This clone came up once. The CDR3 loop reads CASSLEGANSPLHF. In DNA form, the CDR3 reads TGCGCCAGCAGCTTGGAAGGGGCTAATTCACCCCTCCACTTT. This sequence joins TRBV5-1 and TRBJ1-6; maybe TRBD1 (5 bases). The CDR3 has 14 residues. The germline V gene has CDR1 SGHRS and CDR2 YFSETQ. Trimming removed 0 bases from V and 6 bases from J, with 7 bases in between.

The chain couples TRBV7-9 to TRBJ2-7; D may be TRBD2 (5 bases). In germline, CDR1 is SEHNR, CDR2 FQNEAQ (reference sequence). The length of the CDR3 is 14 residues. Trimming pared 7 bases from V and 1 base from J, leaving 14 bases between. The DNA for the CDR3 is TGTGCCAGCAACCGCGGGTTAAGGTCCTACGAGCAGTACTTC. Translating it yields CASNRGLRSYEQYF.

The CDR3, as DNA: TGTGCCAGCTCACCGGACTTAAATCAGCCCCAGCATTTT. Translation gives CASSPDLNQPQHF. V gene TRBV18 combines with J gene TRBJ1-5; no reliable D call. This CDR3 has 13 amino acids. V gave up 3 bases and J gave up 4 bases, with 7 bases separating them. Germline V lookup: CDR1 KGHSH, CDR2 LQKENI.

The chain couples TRBV5-1 to TRBJ1-3; 7 bases agree with TRBD1. The length of the CDR3 is 17 residues. V lost 2 bases, J lost 0 bases, and 8 bases stayed unmatched. Germline V gives CDR1 SGHRS, CDR2 YFSETQ. The CDR3 DNA reads as TGCGCCAGCAGCTTCGAGATGGACAGGAGCTCTGGAAACACCATATATTTT. This gives the protein CASSFEMDRSSGNTIYF.

J is TRBJ1-6 and V is TRBV18, with D perhaps matching TRBD1 (5 bases). Per germline, CDR1 KGHSH and CDR2 LQKENI. With 4 bases removed from V and 7 bases from J, the gap between germline ends came to 14 bases. This CDR3 comprises 15 residues. The CDR3 coding sequence is TGTGCCAGCTCACGTAGCCAGGGATTGAATTCACCCCTCCACTTT. Translated: CASSRSQGLNSPLHF. Based on the CDR3 plus reference TRBV18 and TRBJ1-6, the full variable domain is NAGVMQNPRHLVRRRGQEARLRCSPMKGHSHVYWYRQLPEEGLKFMVYLQKENIIDESGMPKERFSAEFPKEGPSILRIQQVVRGDSAAYFCASSRSQGLNSPLHFGNGTRLTVT.

This clone was seen just once. The chain is built from TRBV11-2 and TRBJ1-2; no firm D call. The length of the CDR3 is 13 residues. Germline-derived CDR1 and CDR2 are SGHAT and FQNNGV. V gave up 5 bases and J gave up 3 bases, with 10 bases separating them. The CDR3 reads CASSQAWDYGYTF. The CDR3 DNA follows: TGTGCCAGCAGCCAAGCGTGGGACTATGGCTACACCTTC.

This rearrangement joins TRBV5-1 to TRBJ1-6, with a possible D match to TRBD1 (5 bases). The V and J ends lost 4 bases and 8 bases respectively, with 13 bases between them. The CDR3 totals 14 residues. Germline CDR1 SGHRS, CDR2 YFSETQ. The CDR3 nucleotides are TGCGCCAGCAGCCGGACATTTGGGGATTCACCCCTCCACTTT. Protein: CASSRTFGDSPLHF.

The V call is TRBV19, the J call TRBJ2-1; 7 nucleotides align to TRBD1. Trimming at V came to 4 bases and at J to 7 bases, leaving 7 bases not matched to a gene. The length of the CDR3 is 14 residues. The V gene's germline CDR1 is LNHDA and CDR2 SQIVND (reference sequence). The CDR3 coding sequence is TGTGCCAGTAGTAGCCCGGGACAGACTAATGAGCAGTTCTTC. It is translated as CASSSPGQTNEQFF.

The chain links TRBV21-1 to TRBJ1-2; the table's D call, TRBD1, was not checked against the DNA. TRBV21-1 is tagged as a pseudogene. The CDR3 runs 14 residues. The CDR3 sequence: CASSKRDRDYGYTF. The CDR3 coding sequence is TGTGCCAGCAGCAAAAGGGACAGGGACTATGGCTACACCTTC.

The rearrangement uses TRBV11-2 and TRBJ2-1, with D possibly matching TRBD2 (6 bases). Trimming took off 5 bases at V and 2 bases at J, with 10 bases between the two ends. CDR3 size: 14 residues. The germline V gene encodes CDR1 SGHAT and CDR2 FQNNGV. The CDR3 loop reads CASSVTSTYNEQFF. The DNA for the CDR3 is TGTGCCAGCAGCGTAACTAGCACCTACAATGAGCAGTTCTTC.

This clone was seen only once. The chain combines TRBV19 with TRBJ2-1, with D unresolved. V lost 3 bases, J lost 3 bases, and 12 bases lay in between. Germline V gene sequence: CDR1 LNHDA, CDR2 SQIVND (reference sequence). The CDR3 extends over 15 amino acids. The CDR3 DNA follows: TGTGCCAGTAGTATTGGTCGGTTGGTCTACAATGAGCAGTTCTTC. Amino acids: CASSIGRLVYNEQFF.

This chain uses TRBV10-3 with TRBJ2-1; maybe TRBD2 (5 bases). This CDR3 contains 15 residues. V lost 2 bases and J lost 0, with 8 bases in between. CDR1 ENHRY and CDR2 SYGVKD come from the germline V gene. The CDR3 nucleotides are TGTGCCATCAGTGAGCAAGGGAGCTCCTACAATGAGCAGTTCTTC. Its translation: CAISEQGSSYNEQFF.

The V gene is TRBV6-5, the J gene TRBJ1-4, with no clear D. This CDR3 has 14 residues. The V end was cut by 7 bases, the J end by 2 bases, with 11 bases between. Germline CDR1 MNHEY, CDR2 SVGAGI. The CDR3 DNA follows: TGTGCCAGCACTAGGACTGGCACTAATGAAAAACTGTTTTTT. This encodes CASTRTGTNEKLFF.

This clone came up once. J is TRBJ2-1 and V is TRBV13, with D possibly being TRBD2 (6 bases). The CDR3 is made up of 12 amino acids. Per the germline V gene, CDR1 is PRHDT and CDR2 is FYEKMQ (reference sequence). V dropped 5 bases and J dropped 8 bases, with 10 bases sitting between them. The CDR3 DNA reads as TGTGCCAGCAGCCGCCGGGACTATGAGCAGTTCTTC. Encoded protein: CASSRRDYEQFF.

This chain uses TRBV28 with TRBJ1-6, with a weak D call TRBD1 (5 bases). The CDR3 consists of 14 residues. CDR1 and CDR2 from the germline V gene are MDHEN and SYDVKM. The V end lost 4 bases, the J end lost 11 bases, and 15 bases lay between the germline ends. The CDR3 protein is CASSSSGLATPLHF. In DNA, the CDR3 is TGTGCCAGCAGTTCATCGGGACTTGCTACACCCCTCCACTTT.

J is TRBJ2-3 and V is TRBV5-4, with unresolved D. The CDR3 totals 13 residues. Germline V gene data show CDR1 as SGHNT and CDR2 as YYREEE (reference sequence). The V end was cut by 0 bases, the J end by 1 base, with 3 bases between. DNA for the CDR3: TGTGCCAGCAGCTTGGCGGGCACAGATACGCAGTATTTT. Amino acids: CASSLAGTDTQYF.

The chain is built from TRBV19 and TRBJ1-5, with D possibly being TRBD1 (5 bases). This CDR3 contains 14 residues. Germline CDR1 LNHDA, CDR2 SQIVND (reference sequence). Trimming removed 6 bases at V and 3 bases at J, with 12 bases between. The CDR3 spells CASRLGALNQPQHF. The DNA for the CDR3 is TGTGCCAGTAGGTTAGGGGCCCTCAATCAGCCCCAGCATTTT.

The V call is TRBV28, the J call TRBJ2-7, with 10 positions matching TRBD1. The CDR3 covers 15 residues. With V trimmed by 7 bases and J by 3 bases, 9 bases remained unmatched. Germline V lookup: CDR1 MDHEN, CDR2 SYDVKM. The DNA for the CDR3 is TGTGCCAGCATGCCACCGGGACAGGGGAACTACGAGCAGTACTTC. Translating it yields CASMPPGQGNYEQYF. Together with reference TRBV28 and TRBJ2-7, the CDR3 gives the full variable domain: DVKVTQSSRYLVKRTGEKVFLECVQDMDHENMFWYRQDPGLGLRLIYFSYDVKMKEKGDIPEGYSVSREKKERFSLILESASTNQTSMYLCASMPPGQGNYEQYFGPGTRLTVT.

The rearrangement links TRBV7-9 to TRBJ1-1; D is ambiguous. The germline V gene encodes CDR1 SEHNR and CDR2 FQNEAQ (reference sequence). The CDR3 runs to 16 residues. V was clipped by 5 bases and J by 1 base, with 17 bases between them. The CDR3 DNA reads as TGTGCCAGCAGCCCTAGACAACTGGGAGGGAACACTGAAGCTTTCTTT. It yields the protein CASSPRQLGGNTEAFF.

The CDR3 loop reads CASSSDRYGNSPLHF. CDR3 DNA: TGTGCCAGCAGCTCAGACAGGTATGGAAATTCACCCCTCCACTTT. The chain couples TRBV5-6 to TRBJ1-6, with D maybe TRBD1 (6 bases). The germline V gene encodes CDR1 SGHDT and CDR2 YYEEEE. The CDR3 has 15 residues. The ends were cut back, 3 bases at V and 7 bases at J, with 14 bases in the middle.

The gene calls are TRBV15 and TRBJ2-7, with 11 bases matching TRBD1. This CDR3 has 18 residues. Germline CDR1 and CDR2: LNHNV and YYDKDF (reference sequence). V gave up 3 bases and J gave up 1 base; unmatched junction bases: 11. The CDR3 loop reads CATSRDPVGQGASYEQYF. The CDR3 DNA sequence: TGTGCCACCAGCAGGGACCCGGTAGGACAGGGGGCTTCCTACGAGCAGTACTTC.

CDR3 in amino acids: CASSPGLADTDTQYF. Here the CDR3 DNA reads TGTGCCAGCAGCCCGGGACTAGCGGATACAGATACGCAGTATTTT. V and J are TRBV7-9 and TRBJ2-3; 11 nucleotides align to TRBD2. After removal of 5 bases from V and 3 bases from J, the junction contained 4 bases not matched to a gene. The CDR3 is 15 residues long. The germline V gene has CDR1 SEHNR and CDR2 FQNEAQ (reference sequence).